The 4 T cell receptor beta chains below all came from one sample that was sequenced in a study of Ad26.COV2.S vaccination and SARS-CoV-2 variants. Treatment denoted: roughly 19 received Ad26.COV2.S at low or high dose, single or two shots; several received placebo; per-sample allocation not given. Sample collection was performed on day 63 after the first vaccine or placebo injection. Using immunoSEQ multiplex PCR, the repertoire was profiled, and TCRdb retains in-frame clones only, with some absent. Of over 400,000 clones listed, about 92% are singletons. The sequences come from peripheral blood, collected in a trial of Ad26.COV2.S vaccine versus placebo. All receptors derive from a person aged 18-60 years who received the Ad26.COV2.S COVID-19 vaccine or a placebo.

This clone was detected a few times. The sample has other DNA sequences that encode this CDR3 too. J is TRBJ2-3 and V is TRBV6-4; 8 nucleotides line up with TRBD2. Germline V gene sequence: CDR1 MRHNA, CDR2 SNTAGT. This CDR3 comprises 14 residues. V shed 4 bases, J shed 3 bases, and the junction held 3 bases outside the gene matches. The CDR3 nucleotides are TGTGCCAGCAGTGCCAGCGGGGGAACAGATACGCAGTATTTT. Translation gives CASSASGGTDTQYF.

The chain joins TRBV4-3 to TRBJ2-1, with D uncertain. CDR1 is LGHNA, CDR2 YSLEER, per germline. The CDR3 loop spans 13 amino acids. Trimming took off 1 base at V and 6 bases at J, with 7 bases between the two ends. CDR3 in DNA: TGCGCCAGCAGCCAAGGGCGGTTCAATGAGCAGTTCTTC. It translates to CASSQGRFNEQFF.

The chain carries TRBV5-4 and TRBJ2-7; 9 bases are a match to TRBD2. Looked up from germline, CDR1 is SGHNT and CDR2 is YYREEE (reference sequence). V trimming: 0 bases; J trimming: 6 bases; junction bases outside the gene matches: 7. The CDR3 has 15 residues. In DNA form, the CDR3 reads TGTGCCAGCAGCTTGGCGCGGGGGGGCCCCGCCGAGCAGTACTTC. Translated: CASSLARGGPAEQYF. The full variable domain, in which reference TRBV5-4 and TRBJ2-7 provide the parts outside the CDR3, is ETGVTQSPTHLIKTRGQQVTLRCSSQSGHNTVSWYQQALGQGPQFIFQYYREEENGRGNFPPRFSGLQFPNYSSELNVNALELDDSALYLCASSLARGGPAEQYFGPGTRLTVT.

This clone occurred once. The chain has TRBV3-1 (or the pseudogene TRBV3-2) and TRBJ1-5, with D uncertain. V lost 0 bases and J 3 bases, leaving 6 bases between the germline ends. The CDR3 consists of 14 residues. Germline V gene lookup returns CDR1 LGHDT and CDR2 YNNKEL (reference sequence). Here the CDR3 reads CASSQDRNNQPQHF. The DNA of the CDR3 is TGTGCCAGCAGCCAAGATAGGAACAATCAGCCCCAGCATTTT.